The source of this T cell receptor (beta chain) is a study of T-cell reconstitution after alpha-beta-depleted transplantation in children. Preparation of the TCRbeta library used unique molecular identifiers. In TCRdb, the PCR reads were re-called with MiXCR into one record per CDR3 protein. Found here are approximately 500,000 distinct CDR3 sequences, roughly 27% of them singletons; the top ten hold about 35%. Germline CDR1 is SQVTM and CDR2 is ANQGSEA. The CDR3 is made up of 13 amino acids. V was clipped by 7 bases and J by 7 bases, with 17 bases between them. Findings and limits, study-wide: As was reported, about two months after transplant, alpha-beta T cells came from several hundred expanded graft clones. Surviving thymic progenitors and recipient T cells were the source of high TCRbeta diversity at day 60 in some patients. T-cell counts and diversity at one year following transplant were attributed mainly to newly produced T cells.

Concerning this clonotype itself: Its antigen is undetermined.

Sequences were derived from PBMCs, sampled before TCRalphabeta/CD19-depleted stem cell transplant. The chain couples TRBV29-1 to TRBJ2-1; D is unresolved. This sequence was found in a boy younger than two with Wiskott-Aldrich syndrome, due to receive a stem cell transplant. As DNA, the CDR3 is TGCAGCGCCTCCGGGCGGCTATTTAATGAGCAGTTCTTC. Translating gives CSASGRLFNEQFF.